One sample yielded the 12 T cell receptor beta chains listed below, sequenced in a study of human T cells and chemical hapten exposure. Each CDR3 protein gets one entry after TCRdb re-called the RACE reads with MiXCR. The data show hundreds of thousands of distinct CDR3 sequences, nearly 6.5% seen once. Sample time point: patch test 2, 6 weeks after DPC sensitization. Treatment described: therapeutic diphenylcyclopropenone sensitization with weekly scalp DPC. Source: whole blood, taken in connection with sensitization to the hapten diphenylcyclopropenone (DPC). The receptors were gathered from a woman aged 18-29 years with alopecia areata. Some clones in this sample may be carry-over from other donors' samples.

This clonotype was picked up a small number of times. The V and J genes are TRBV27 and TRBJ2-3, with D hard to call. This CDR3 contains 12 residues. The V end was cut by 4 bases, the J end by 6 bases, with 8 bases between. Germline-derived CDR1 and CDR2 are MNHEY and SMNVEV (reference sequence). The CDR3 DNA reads TGTGCCAGCAGTTCGAACCAGGATACGCAGTATTTT. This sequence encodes CASSSNQDTQYF.

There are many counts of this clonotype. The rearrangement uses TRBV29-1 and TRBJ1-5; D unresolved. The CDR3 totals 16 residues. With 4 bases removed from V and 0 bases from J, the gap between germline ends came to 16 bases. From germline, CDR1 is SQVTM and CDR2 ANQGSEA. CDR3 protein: CSVGELTGDSNQPQHF. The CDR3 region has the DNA TGCAGCGTTGGGGAACTGACGGGCGATAGCAATCAGCCCCAGCATTTT.

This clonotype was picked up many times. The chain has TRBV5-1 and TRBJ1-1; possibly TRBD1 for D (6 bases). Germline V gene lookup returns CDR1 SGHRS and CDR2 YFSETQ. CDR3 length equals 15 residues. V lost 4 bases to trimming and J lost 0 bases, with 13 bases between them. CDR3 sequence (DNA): TGCGCCAGCAGCCCGAACAGGGTAATGAACACTGAAGCTTTCTTT. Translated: CASSPNRVMNTEAFF.

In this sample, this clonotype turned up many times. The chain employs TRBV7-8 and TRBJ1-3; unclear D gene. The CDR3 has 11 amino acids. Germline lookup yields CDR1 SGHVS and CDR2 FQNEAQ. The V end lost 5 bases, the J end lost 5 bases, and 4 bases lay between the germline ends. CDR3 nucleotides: TGTGCCAGCAGCGACCGAAACACCATATATTTT. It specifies CASSDRNTIYF. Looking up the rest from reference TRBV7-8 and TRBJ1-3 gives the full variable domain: GAGVSQSPRYKVAKRGQDVALRCDPISGHVSLFWYQQALGQGPEFLTYFQNEAQLDKSGLPSDRFFAERPEGSVSTLKIQRTQQEDSAVYLCASSDRNTIYFGEGSWLTVV.

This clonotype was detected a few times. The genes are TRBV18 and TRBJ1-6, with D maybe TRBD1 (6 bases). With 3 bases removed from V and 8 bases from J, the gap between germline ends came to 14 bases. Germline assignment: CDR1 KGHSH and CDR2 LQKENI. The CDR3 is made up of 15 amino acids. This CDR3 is CASSPGPGEHSPLHF. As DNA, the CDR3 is TGTGCCAGCTCACCTGGGCCAGGGGAGCATTCACCCCTCCACTTT.

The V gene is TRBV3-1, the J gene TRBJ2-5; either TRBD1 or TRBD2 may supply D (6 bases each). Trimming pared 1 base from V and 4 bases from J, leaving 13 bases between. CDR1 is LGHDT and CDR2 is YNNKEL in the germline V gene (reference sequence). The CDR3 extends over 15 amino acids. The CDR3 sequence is CASSQVLGGLETQYF. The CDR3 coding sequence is TGTGCCAGCAGCCAAGTCCTAGGGGGGCTAGAGACCCAGTACTTC.

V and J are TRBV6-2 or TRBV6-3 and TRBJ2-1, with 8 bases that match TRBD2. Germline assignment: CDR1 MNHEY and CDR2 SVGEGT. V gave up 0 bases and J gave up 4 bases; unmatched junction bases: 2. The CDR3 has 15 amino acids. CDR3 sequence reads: CASSYSGLGYNEQFF. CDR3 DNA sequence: TGTGCCAGCAGTTACTCGGGACTAGGGTACAATGAGCAGTTCTTC.

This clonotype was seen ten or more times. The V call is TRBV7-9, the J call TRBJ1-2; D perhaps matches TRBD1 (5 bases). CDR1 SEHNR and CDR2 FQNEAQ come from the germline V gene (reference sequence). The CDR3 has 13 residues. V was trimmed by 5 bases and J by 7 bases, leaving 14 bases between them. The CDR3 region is CASSPSGHLGYTF. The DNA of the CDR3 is TGTGCCAGCAGCCCGTCCGGACATCTTGGCTACACCTTC.

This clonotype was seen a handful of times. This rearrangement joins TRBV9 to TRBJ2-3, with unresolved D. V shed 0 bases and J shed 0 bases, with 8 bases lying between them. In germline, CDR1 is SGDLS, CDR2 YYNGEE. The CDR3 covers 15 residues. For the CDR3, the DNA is TGTGCCAGCAGCGTAGCTGAGTCTAGCACAGATACGCAGTATTTT. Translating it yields CASSVAESSTDTQYF.

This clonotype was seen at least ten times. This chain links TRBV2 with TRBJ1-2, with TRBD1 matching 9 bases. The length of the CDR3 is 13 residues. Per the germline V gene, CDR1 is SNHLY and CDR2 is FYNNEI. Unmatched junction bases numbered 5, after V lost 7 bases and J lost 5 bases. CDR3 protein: CASIWTGDYGYTF. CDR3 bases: TGTGCCAGCATTTGGACAGGGGATTATGGCTACACCTTC.

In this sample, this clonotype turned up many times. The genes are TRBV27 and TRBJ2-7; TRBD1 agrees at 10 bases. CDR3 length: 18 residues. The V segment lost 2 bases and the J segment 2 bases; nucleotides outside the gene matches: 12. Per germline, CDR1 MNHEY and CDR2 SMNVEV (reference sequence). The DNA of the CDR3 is TGTGCCAGCAGTTTAAAGGCTAGCACGACAGGGGGCACCTACGAGCAGTACTTC. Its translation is CASSLKASTTGGTYEQYF.

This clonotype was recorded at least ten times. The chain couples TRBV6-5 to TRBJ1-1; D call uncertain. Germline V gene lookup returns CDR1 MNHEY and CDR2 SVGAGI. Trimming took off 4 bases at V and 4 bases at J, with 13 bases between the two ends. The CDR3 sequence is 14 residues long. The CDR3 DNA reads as TGTGCCAGCAGTTTCACTACCAGCGGCACTGAAGCTTTCTTT. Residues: CASSFTTSGTEAFF.